The TCR beta chain under discussion was sequenced for a study of cytomegalovirus exposure and HLA in healthy donors. Germline CDR1 SGHNT, CDR2 YENEEA. The trim removed 5 bases at V and 3 bases at J, leaving 2 bases unmatched. This CDR3 region has 13 residues. The PCR made use of 60 Vbeta and 13 Jbeta primers. The data were produced by immunoSEQ multiplex PCR, yet TCRdb's version contains in-frame clones alone and is incomplete. The table has about 260,000 clones, almost 85% seen once. Donors were nominally healthy when sampled, though unrecorded immune exposures were likely. The sequenced sample consisted of PBMCs. This receptor was obtained from a woman between 40 and 50 years old in good health and CMV-seropositive. The chain couples TRBV11-3 to TRBJ2-7; 9 nucleotides align to TRBD1. This chain's CDR3 is CASSRGQGYEQYF. The CDR3 bases are TGTGCCAGCAGCCGGGGACAGGGCTACGAGCAGTACTTC.